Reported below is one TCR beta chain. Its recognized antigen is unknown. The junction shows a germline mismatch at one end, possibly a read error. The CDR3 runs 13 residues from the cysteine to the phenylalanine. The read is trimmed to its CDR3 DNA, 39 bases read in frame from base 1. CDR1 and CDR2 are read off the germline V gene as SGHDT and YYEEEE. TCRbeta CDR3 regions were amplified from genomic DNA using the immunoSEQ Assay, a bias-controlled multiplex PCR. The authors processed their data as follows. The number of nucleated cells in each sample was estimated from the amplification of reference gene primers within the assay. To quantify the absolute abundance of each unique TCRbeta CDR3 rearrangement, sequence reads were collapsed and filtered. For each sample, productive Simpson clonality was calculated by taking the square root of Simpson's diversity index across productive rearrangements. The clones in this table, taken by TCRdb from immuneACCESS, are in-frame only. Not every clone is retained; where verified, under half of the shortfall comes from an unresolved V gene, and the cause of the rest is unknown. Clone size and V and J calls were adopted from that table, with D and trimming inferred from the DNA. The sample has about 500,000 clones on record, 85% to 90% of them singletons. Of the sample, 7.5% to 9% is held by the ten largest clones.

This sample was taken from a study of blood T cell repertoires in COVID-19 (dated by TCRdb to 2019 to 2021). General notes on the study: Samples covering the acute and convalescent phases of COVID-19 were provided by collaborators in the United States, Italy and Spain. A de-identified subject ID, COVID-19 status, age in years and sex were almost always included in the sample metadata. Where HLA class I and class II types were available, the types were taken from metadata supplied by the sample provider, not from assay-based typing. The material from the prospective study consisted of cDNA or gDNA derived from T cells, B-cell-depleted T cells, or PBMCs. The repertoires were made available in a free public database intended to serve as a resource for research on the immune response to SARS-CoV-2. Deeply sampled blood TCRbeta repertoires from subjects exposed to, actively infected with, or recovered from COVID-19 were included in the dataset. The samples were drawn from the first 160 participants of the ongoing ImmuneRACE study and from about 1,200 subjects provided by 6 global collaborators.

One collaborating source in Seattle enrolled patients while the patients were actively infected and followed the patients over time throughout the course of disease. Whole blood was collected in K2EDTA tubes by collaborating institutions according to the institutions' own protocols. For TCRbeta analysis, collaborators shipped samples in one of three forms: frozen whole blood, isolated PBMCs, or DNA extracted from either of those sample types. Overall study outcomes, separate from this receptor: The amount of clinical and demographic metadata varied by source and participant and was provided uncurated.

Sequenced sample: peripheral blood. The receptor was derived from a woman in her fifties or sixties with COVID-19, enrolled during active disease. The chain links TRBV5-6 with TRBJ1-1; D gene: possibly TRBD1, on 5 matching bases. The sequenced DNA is TGTGCCAGCAGCATGGGACTTCAGCGCGGCCAATCTTTT. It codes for CASSMGLQRGQSF.